This is a list of T cell receptor beta chains from one sample in a study of long-term antiretroviral therapy in people with HIV. Data came from immunoSEQ multiplex PCR; TCRdb stores just in-frame clones and leaves some out. The table shows about 39,000 clones, with 65% to 90% occurring only once. Source: unsorted PBMCs, taken just before starting antiretroviral therapy. Every receptor here comes from a young woman with HIV. The CDR3 runs from the conserved cysteine through the conserved F or W. D genes are given only for firm matches. For some rows the clone size is stated as once, few or many, or as a class when expanded; others skip it.

cdr3_nt: TGTGCCAGCAGACAGAGACTAGCGGGAGGGAGCACAGATACGCAGTATTTT; cdr3_aa: CASRQRLAGGSTDTQYF; d_call: TRBD2; j_call: TRBJ2-3; clone_size: .; v_call: TRBV7-2
cdr3_nt: TGTGCCAGCAGCCCTTCCGGGACAGCTATCCGCACAGATACGCAGTATTTT; cdr3_aa: CASSPSGTAIRTDTQYF; d_call: TRBD1; j_call: TRBJ2-3; clone_size: .; v_call: TRBV7-9
cdr3_nt: TGTGCCATCCGGGACACCAGTGAAGCTTTCTTT; cdr3_aa: CAIRDTSEAFF; d_call: .; j_call: TRBJ1-1; clone_size: .; v_call: TRBV10-3
cdr3_nt: TGTGCCAGTAGCGGGGGGCTCGTGACTGCGAATGAAAAACTGTTTTTT; cdr3_aa: CASSGGLVTANEKLFF; d_call: .; j_call: TRBJ1-4; clone_size: .; v_call: TRBV19
cdr3_nt: TGTGCCAGCAGCCCGGGACCTTACTACGAGCAGTACTTC; cdr3_aa: CASSPGPYYEQYF; d_call: .; j_call: TRBJ2-7; clone_size: few; v_call: TRBV13
cdr3_nt: TGTGCCAGCAGCTTCGCAGGGGACAGTCAAGAGACCCAGTACTTC; cdr3_aa: CASSFAGDSQETQYF; d_call: TRBD1; j_call: TRBJ2-5; clone_size: .; v_call: TRBV7-2
cdr3_nt: TGCGCCAGCAGTGAGGTTGTGGAAACCGGGGAGCTGTTTTTT; cdr3_aa: CASSEVVETGELFF; d_call: .; j_call: TRBJ2-2; clone_size: .; v_call: TRBV10-1
cdr3_nt: TGTGCCAGCACCCCAGATAACTATGGCTACACCTTC; cdr3_aa: CASTPDNYGYTF; d_call: .; j_call: TRBJ1-2; clone_size: .; v_call: TRBV6-6
cdr3_nt: TGTGCCAGCAGCTTATCTCCGCCTACCGAGCAGTACTTC; cdr3_aa: CASSLSPPTEQYF; d_call: .; j_call: TRBJ2-7; clone_size: .; v_call: TRBV7-3
cdr3_nt: TGTGCTAGCAGCTTAAACCGGGACAGTGAAGCTTTCTTT; cdr3_aa: CASSLNRDSEAFF; d_call: TRBD1; j_call: TRBJ1-1; clone_size: .; v_call: TRBV7-7
cdr3_nt: TGCGCCAGCAGCCCCGGGACTAGCGGTTTCTACGAGCAGTACTTC; cdr3_aa: CASSPGTSGFYEQYF; d_call: TRBD2; j_call: TRBJ2-7; clone_size: once; v_call: TRBV4-3
cdr3_nt: TGTGCCAGCAGTTACTCGACTAGCGGGGCCGCCGAGCAGTACTTC; cdr3_aa: CASSYSTSGAAEQYF; d_call: TRBD2; j_call: TRBJ2-7; clone_size: .; v_call: TRBV6-5
cdr3_nt: TGCGCCAGCAGCCAAGATCTTAAGGGCCCCCCTAACTATGGCTACACCTTC; cdr3_aa: CASSQDLKGPPNYGYTF; d_call: .; j_call: TRBJ1-2; clone_size: .; v_call: TRBV4-3
cdr3_nt: TGTGCCACCAGCAGAGGAGCAGCGGGAGGCGGAGAGACCCAGTACTTC; cdr3_aa: CATSRGAAGGGETQYF; d_call: TRBD2; j_call: TRBJ2-5; clone_size: .; v_call: TRBV15
cdr3_nt: TGTGCCAGCAGCCAAACGTCCCTAGCGGGGTCCTACGAGCAGTACTTC; cdr3_aa: CASSQTSLAGSYEQYF; d_call: TRBD2; j_call: TRBJ2-7; clone_size: .; v_call: TRBV7-2
cdr3_nt: TGTGCCAGTAGTATAGCCGACAACGAGCAGTACTTC; cdr3_aa: CASSIADNEQYF; d_call: .; j_call: TRBJ2-7; clone_size: .; v_call: TRBV19
cdr3_nt: TGTGCCAGCAGTATAACGGGACAGGGGGCGAATCAGCCCCAGCATTTT; cdr3_aa: CASSITGQGANQPQHF; d_call: TRBD1; j_call: TRBJ1-5; clone_size: .; v_call: TRBV2
cdr3_nt: TGCGCCAGCAGCTTGGTCATTGGGCAGGGAGGTATCTACGAGCAGTACTTC; cdr3_aa: CASSLVIGQGGIYEQYF; d_call: .; j_call: TRBJ2-7; clone_size: .; v_call: TRBV5-1
cdr3_nt: TGTGCCAGCGGAGACCCGGGACCTTCTACGCAGTATTTT; cdr3_aa: CASGDPGPSTQYF; d_call: .; j_call: TRBJ2-3; clone_size: .; v_call: TRBV28
cdr3_nt: TGTGCCAGCAGCTTGGACAGGGGACGGACTGAAGCTTTCTTT; cdr3_aa: CASSLDRGRTEAFF; d_call: TRBD1; j_call: TRBJ1-1; clone_size: once; v_call: TRBV5-4
cdr3_nt: TGTGCCAGCAGTTTTGGTAACACCATATATTTT; cdr3_aa: CASSFGNTIYF; d_call: .; j_call: TRBJ1-3; clone_size: once; v_call: TRBV27
cdr3_nt: TGTGCCAGCAGCTTGGGCGATGAGCAGTTCTTC; cdr3_aa: CASSLGDEQFF; d_call: .; j_call: TRBJ2-1; clone_size: once; v_call: TRBV7-9
cdr3_nt: TGTGCCAGCAGTGCCCTGACTAGCGGGAGGATAAGGGCCGGGGAGCTGTTTTTT; cdr3_aa: CASSALTSGRIRAGELFF; d_call: TRBD2; j_call: TRBJ2-2; clone_size: .; v_call: TRBV6-1
cdr3_nt: TGTGCCAGCAGTCCGGACAGTCTAAATCAGCCCCAGCATTTT; cdr3_aa: CASSPDSLNQPQHF; d_call: .; j_call: TRBJ1-5; clone_size: .; v_call: TRBV28
cdr3_nt: TGTGCCAGCAGCTTAACGCGGAGCACAGATACGCAGTATTTT; cdr3_aa: CASSLTRSTDTQYF; d_call: .; j_call: TRBJ2-3; clone_size: .; v_call: TRBV11-2
cdr3_nt: TGTGCCACCTCGCTTCGAACTAGTACCAATGAGCAGTTCTTC; cdr3_aa: CATSLRTSTNEQFF; d_call: .; j_call: TRBJ2-1; clone_size: .; v_call: TRBV6-6
cdr3_nt: TGTGCCAGTAGTATTCCGGCAGGGTCCACCGGGGAGCTGTTTTTT; cdr3_aa: CASSIPAGSTGELFF; d_call: .; j_call: TRBJ2-2; clone_size: few; v_call: TRBV19
cdr3_nt: TGTGCCAGCAGCGCCGCGGCCGTCGTTGAAAAACTGTTTTTT; cdr3_aa: CASSAAAVVEKLFF; d_call: .; j_call: TRBJ1-4; clone_size: .; v_call: TRBV7-9
cdr3_nt: TGTGCCAGCACTACGCCCCTAGACTCCTACAATGAGCAGTTCTTC; cdr3_aa: CASTTPLDSYNEQFF; d_call: .; j_call: TRBJ2-1; clone_size: once; v_call: TRBV7-9
cdr3_nt: TGTGCCAGCAGTTCCCCACCCCTGGGACAGGGAATAATTTTCTATCAGCCCCAGCATTTT; cdr3_aa: CASSSPPLGQGIIFYQPQHF; d_call: TRBD1; j_call: TRBJ1-5; clone_size: .; v_call: TRBV28
cdr3_nt: TGTGCCAGCAGCTTTACAGGGGCCCTCGCCGGGGAGCTGTTTTTT; cdr3_aa: CASSFTGALAGELFF; d_call: TRBD1; j_call: TRBJ2-2; clone_size: .; v_call: TRBV7-2
cdr3_nt: TGTGCCATTATCTACGAGCAGTACTTC; cdr3_aa: CAIIYEQYF; d_call: .; j_call: TRBJ2-7; clone_size: .; v_call: TRBV3-2
cdr3_nt: TGTGCCAGCAGCGTAGACGGCCATTGGGAAGCCAAAAACATTCAGTACTTC; cdr3_aa: CASSVDGHWEAKNIQYF; d_call: .; j_call: TRBJ2-4; clone_size: .; v_call: TRBV9
cdr3_nt: TGTGCCAGCAGTAGAGCGGGACAGGACTATGGCTACACCTTC; cdr3_aa: CASSRAGQDYGYTF; d_call: TRBD1; j_call: TRBJ1-2; clone_size: .; v_call: TRBV28
cdr3_nt: TGTGCCAGCAGTCCAGGACTAGCGGGAGGGCTTCTTCGCGAGCAGTACTTC; cdr3_aa: CASSPGLAGGLLREQYF; d_call: TRBD2; j_call: TRBJ2-7; clone_size: once; v_call: TRBV28
cdr3_nt: TGTGCCAGCAGCCACAACCTAGCGGGAGAAGTTAACACCGGGGAGCTGTTTTTT; cdr3_aa: CASSHNLAGEVNTGELFF; d_call: TRBD2; j_call: TRBJ2-2; clone_size: .; v_call: TRBV9
cdr3_nt: TGTGCCAGCAGTCTCACTAGCGGGAGGGTTTATGAGCAGTTCTTC; cdr3_aa: CASSLTSGRVYEQFF; d_call: TRBD2; j_call: TRBJ2-1; clone_size: .; v_call: TRBV27
cdr3_nt: TGTGCCAGCAGCCAAGTAGGGACCGCTAACACCGGGGAGCTGTTTTTT; cdr3_aa: CASSQVGTANTGELFF; d_call: .; j_call: TRBJ2-2; clone_size: .; v_call: TRBV14
cdr3_nt: TGCGCCAGCAGCCAAGAACACCCAGGGGGGGCTAATGAAAAACTGTTTTTT; cdr3_aa: CASSQEHPGGANEKLFF; d_call: TRBD1; j_call: TRBJ1-4; clone_size: .; v_call: TRBV4-1
cdr3_nt: TGTGCCAGCAGCCCAGGGGAAGCTTACTACAATGAGCAGTTCTTC; cdr3_aa: CASSPGEAYYNEQFF; d_call: .; j_call: TRBJ2-1; clone_size: .; v_call: TRBV2
cdr3_nt: TGTGCCAGTAGTATAAGCGGGCGGGGATACGAGCAGTACTTC; cdr3_aa: CASSISGRGYEQYF; d_call: .; j_call: TRBJ2-7; clone_size: .; v_call: TRBV19